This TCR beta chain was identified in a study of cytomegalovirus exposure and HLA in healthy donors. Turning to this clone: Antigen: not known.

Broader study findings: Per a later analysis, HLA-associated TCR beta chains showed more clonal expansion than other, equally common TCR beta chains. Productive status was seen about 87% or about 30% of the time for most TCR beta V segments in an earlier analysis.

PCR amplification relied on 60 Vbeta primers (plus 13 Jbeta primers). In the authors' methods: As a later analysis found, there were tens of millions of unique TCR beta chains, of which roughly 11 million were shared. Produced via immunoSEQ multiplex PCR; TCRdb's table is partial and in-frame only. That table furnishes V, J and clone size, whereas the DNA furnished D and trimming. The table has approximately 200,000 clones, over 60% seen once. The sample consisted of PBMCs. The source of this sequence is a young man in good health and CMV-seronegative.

Here the CDR3 DNA reads TGCGCCAGCAGCCAAGATCGTTCAGAGACCCAGTACTTC. Protein sequence: CASSQDRSETQYF. J is TRBJ2-5 and V is TRBV4-3; no firm D call. The CDR3 totals 13 residues. The germline V and J ends were trimmed by 0 bases and 4 bases, with 6 bases remaining between them. Germline-derived CDR1 and CDR2 are LGHNA and YSLEER.